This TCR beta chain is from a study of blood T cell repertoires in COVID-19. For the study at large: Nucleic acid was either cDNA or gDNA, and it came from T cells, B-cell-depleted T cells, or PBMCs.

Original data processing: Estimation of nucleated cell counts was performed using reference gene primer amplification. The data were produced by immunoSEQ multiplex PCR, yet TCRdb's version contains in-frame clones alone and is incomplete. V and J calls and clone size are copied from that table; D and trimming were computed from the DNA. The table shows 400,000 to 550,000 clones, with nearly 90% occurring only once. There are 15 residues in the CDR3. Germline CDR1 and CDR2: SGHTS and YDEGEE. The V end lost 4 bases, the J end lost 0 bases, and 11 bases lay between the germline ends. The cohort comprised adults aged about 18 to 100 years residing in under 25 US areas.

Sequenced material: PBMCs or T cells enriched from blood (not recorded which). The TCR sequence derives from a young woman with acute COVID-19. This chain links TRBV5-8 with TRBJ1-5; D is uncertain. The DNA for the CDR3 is TGTGCCAGCAGCCGAGGGTCATATAGCAATCAGCCCCAGCATTTT. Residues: CASSRGSYSNQPQHF. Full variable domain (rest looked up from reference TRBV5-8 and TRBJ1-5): EAGVTQSPTHLIKTRGQQATLRCSPISGHTSVYWYQQALGLGLQFLLWYDEGEERNRGNFPPRFSGRQFPNYSSELNVNALELEDSALYLCASSRGSYSNQPQHFGDGTRLSIL.